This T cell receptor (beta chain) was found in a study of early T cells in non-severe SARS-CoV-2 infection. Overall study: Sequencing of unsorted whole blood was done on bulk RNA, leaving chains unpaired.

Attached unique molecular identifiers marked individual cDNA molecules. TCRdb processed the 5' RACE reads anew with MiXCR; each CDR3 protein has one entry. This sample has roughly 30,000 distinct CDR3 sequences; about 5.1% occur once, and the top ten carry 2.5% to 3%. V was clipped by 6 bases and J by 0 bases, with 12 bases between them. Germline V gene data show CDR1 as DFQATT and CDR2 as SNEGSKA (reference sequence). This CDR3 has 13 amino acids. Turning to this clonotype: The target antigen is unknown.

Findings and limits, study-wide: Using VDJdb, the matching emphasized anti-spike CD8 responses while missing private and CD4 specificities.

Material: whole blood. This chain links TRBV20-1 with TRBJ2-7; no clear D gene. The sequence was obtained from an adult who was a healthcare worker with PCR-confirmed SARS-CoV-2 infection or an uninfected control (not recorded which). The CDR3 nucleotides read TGCAGTGCCACTAAAAGCAGCTCCTACGAGCAGTACTTC. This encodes CSATKSSSYEQYF.